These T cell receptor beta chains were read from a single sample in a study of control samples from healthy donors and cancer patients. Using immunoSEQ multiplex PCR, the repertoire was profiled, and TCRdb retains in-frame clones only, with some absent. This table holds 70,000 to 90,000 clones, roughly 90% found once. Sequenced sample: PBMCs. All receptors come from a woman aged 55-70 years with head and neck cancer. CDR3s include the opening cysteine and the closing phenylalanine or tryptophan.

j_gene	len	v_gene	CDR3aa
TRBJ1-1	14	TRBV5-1	CASSGLQGNTEAFF
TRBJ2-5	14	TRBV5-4	CASSRLAGQETQYF
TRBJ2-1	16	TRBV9	CASSVALAGVDNEQFF
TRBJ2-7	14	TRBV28	CASSSPGPNYEQYF
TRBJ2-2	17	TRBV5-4	CASSLARLAPNTGELFF
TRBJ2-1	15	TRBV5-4	CASSLDRGGYNEQFF
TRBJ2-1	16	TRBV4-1	CASSQESVRDYNEQFF
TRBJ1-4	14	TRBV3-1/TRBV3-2	CASSLQSTNEKLFF
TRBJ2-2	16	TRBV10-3	CAISRSSGSFPGELFF
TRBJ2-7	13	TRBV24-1	CATKDSYSYEQYF
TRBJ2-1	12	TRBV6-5	CASRSTKVEQFF
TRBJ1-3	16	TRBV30	CAWSQDSDFSGNTIYF
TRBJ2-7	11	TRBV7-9	CASTLGNEQYF
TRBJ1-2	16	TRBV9	CASSERQGADFYGYTF
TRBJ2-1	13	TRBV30	CAWSVAAYNEQFF
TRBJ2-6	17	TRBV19	CASSERSGAPGANVLTF
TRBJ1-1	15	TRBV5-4	CASRPTTGVNTEAFF
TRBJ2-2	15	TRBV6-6	CASSEAGGYTGELFF
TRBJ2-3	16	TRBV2	CASSPLGLAGTDTQYF
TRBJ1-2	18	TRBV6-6	CASSLSGTGQFHNYGYTF
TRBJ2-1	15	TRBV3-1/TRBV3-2	CASSQESGVGDEQFF
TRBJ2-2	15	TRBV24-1	CATSDALSSTGELFF
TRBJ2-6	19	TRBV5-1	CASRNLLAGGFSGANVLTF